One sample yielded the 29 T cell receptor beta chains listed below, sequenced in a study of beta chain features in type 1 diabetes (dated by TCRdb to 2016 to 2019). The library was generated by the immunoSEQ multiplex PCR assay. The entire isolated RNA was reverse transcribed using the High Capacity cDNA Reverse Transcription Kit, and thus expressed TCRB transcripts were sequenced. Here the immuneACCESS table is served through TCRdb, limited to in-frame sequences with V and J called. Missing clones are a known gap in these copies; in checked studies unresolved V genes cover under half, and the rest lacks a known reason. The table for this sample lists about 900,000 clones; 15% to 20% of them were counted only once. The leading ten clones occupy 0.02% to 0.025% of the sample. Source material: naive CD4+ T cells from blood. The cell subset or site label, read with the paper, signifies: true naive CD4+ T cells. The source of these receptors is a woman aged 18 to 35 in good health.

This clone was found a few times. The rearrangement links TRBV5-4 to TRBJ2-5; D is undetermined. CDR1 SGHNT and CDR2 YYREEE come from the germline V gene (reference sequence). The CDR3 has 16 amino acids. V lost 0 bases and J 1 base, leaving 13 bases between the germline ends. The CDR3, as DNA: TGTGCCAGCAGCTTGGATTACACCAGCATCCAAGAGACCCAGTACTTC. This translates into CASSLDYTSIQETQYF.

In DNA form, the CDR3 reads TGTGCCAGCAGCCTGGGACTAGCGGGAGAGACCCAGTACTTC. As protein: CASSLGLAGETQYF. The chain is built from TRBV7-3 and TRBJ2-5, with 12 bases aligning to TRBD2. The germline V gene has CDR1 SGHTA and CDR2 FQGTGA. CDR3 length: 14 amino acids. The V segment lost 5 bases and the J segment 4 bases; nucleotides outside the gene matches: 2.

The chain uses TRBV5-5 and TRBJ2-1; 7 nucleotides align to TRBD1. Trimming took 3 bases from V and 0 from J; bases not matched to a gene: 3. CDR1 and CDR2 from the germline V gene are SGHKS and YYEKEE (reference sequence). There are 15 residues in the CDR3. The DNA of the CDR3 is TGTGCCAGCAGCTCGGACAGGAGCTCCTACAATGAGCAGTTCTTC. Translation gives CASSSDRSSYNEQFF.

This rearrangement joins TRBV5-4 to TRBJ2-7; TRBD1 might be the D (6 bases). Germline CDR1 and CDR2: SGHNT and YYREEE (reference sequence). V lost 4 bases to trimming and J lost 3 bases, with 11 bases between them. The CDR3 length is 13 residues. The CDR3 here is CASSPGHHYEQYF. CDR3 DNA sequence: TGTGCCAGCAGCCCGGGACACCACTACGAGCAGTACTTC.

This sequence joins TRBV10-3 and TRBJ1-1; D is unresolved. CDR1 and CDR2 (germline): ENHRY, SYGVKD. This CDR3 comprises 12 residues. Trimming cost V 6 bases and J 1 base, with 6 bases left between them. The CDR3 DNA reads TGTGCCATCAGGAGGGAGAACACTGAAGCTTTCTTT. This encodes CAIRRENTEAFF.

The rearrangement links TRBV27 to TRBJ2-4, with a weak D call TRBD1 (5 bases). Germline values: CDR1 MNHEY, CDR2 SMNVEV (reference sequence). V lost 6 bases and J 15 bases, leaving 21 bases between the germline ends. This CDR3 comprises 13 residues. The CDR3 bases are TGTGCCAGCAGACCCCCAGGGTTGGTACGGACGTACTTC. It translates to CASRPPGLVRTYF.

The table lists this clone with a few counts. CDR3 sequence: CASSPFGGAVETQYF. The CDR3 DNA reads as TGTGCCAGCAGCCCCTTTGGAGGAGCGGTAGAGACCCAGTACTTC. This chain uses TRBV7-9 with TRBJ2-5; tentatively, D is TRBD2 (5 bases). V was cut by 5 bases and J by 4 bases, with 17 bases left in between. The germline CDR1 and CDR2 sequences are SEHNR and FQNEAQ (reference sequence). The CDR3 is made up of 15 amino acids.

The chain's CDR3 is CASWGRSFMNTEAFF. DNA of the CDR3: TGTGCCAGCTGGGGTAGGTCCTTCATGAACACTGAAGCTTTCTTT. This chain links TRBV28 with TRBJ1-1; D not resolved. CDR3 length: 15 amino acids. The germline gives CDR1 MDHEN, CDR2 SYDVKM. The germline V and J ends were trimmed by 8 bases and 0 bases, with 16 bases remaining between them.

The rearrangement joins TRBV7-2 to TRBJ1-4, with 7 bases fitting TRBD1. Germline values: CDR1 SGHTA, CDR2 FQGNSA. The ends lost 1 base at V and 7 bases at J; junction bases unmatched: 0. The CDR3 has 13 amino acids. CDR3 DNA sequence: TGTGCCAGCAGCTTAGGGACAGGTGAAAAACTGTTTTTT. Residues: CASSLGTGEKLFF. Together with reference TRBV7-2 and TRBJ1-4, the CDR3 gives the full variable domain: GAGVSQSPSNKVTEKGKDVELRCDPISGHTALYWYRQSLGQGLEFLIYFQGNSAPDKSGLPSDRFSAERTGGSVSTLTIQRTQQEDSAVYLCASSLGTGEKLFFGSGTQLSVL.

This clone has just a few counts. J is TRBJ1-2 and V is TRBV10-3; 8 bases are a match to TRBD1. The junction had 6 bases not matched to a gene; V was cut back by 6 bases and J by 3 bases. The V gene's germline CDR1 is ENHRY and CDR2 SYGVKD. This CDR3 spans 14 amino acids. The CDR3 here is CAIRGQGRDYGYTF. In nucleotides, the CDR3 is TGTGCCATCAGAGGACAGGGAAGGGACTATGGCTACACCTTC.

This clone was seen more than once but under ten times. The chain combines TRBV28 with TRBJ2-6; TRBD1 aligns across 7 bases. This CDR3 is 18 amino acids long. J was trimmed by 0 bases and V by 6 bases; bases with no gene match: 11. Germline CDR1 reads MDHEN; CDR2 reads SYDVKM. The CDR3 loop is CASRPTGTVSSGANVLTF. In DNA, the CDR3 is TGTGCCAGCAGACCCACCGGGACAGTAAGCTCTGGGGCCAACGTCCTGACTTTC.

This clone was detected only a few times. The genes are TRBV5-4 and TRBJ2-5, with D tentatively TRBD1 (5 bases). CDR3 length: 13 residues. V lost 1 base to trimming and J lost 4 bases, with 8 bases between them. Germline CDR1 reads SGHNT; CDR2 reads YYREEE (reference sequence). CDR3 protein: CASSLIGVETQYF. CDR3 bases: TGTGCCAGCAGCTTGATAGGGGTAGAGACCCAGTACTTC. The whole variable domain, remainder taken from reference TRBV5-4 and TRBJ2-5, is ETGVTQSPTHLIKTRGQQVTLRCSSQSGHNTVSWYQQALGQGPQFIFQYYREEENGRGNFPPRFSGLQFPNYSSELNVNALELDDSALYLCASSLIGVETQYFGPGTRLLVL.

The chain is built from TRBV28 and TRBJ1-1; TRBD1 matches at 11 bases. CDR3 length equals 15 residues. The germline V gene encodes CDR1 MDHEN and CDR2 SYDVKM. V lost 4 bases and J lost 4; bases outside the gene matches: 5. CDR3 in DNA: TGTGCCAGCAGTTCCTCGGGACAGGGGGGCACTGAAGCTTTCTTT. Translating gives CASSSSGQGGTEAFF.

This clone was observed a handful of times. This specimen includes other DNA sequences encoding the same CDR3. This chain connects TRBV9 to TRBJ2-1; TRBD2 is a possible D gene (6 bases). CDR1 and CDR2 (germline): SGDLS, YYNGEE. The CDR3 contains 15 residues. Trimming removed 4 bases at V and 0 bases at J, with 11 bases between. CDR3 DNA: TGTGCCAGCAGCTTTAGCGGCAGCTCCTACAATGAGCAGTTCTTC. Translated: CASSFSGSSYNEQFF.

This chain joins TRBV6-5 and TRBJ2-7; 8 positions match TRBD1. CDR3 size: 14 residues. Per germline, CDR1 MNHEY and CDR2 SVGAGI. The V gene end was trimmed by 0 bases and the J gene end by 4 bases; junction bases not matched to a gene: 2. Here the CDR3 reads CASSYSGTGYEQYF. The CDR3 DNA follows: TGTGCCAGCAGTTACTCCGGGACAGGTTACGAGCAGTACTTC.

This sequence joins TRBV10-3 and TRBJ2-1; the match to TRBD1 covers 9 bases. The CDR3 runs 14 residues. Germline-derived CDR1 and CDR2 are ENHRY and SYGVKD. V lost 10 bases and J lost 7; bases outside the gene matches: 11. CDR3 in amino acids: CASKRDREGNEQFF. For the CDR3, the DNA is TGTGCCAGCAAACGGGACAGGGAGGGTAATGAGCAGTTCTTC.

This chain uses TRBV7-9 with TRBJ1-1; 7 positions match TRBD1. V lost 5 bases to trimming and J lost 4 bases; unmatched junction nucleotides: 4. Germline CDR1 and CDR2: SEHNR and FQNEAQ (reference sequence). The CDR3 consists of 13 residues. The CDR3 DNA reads TGTGCCAGCAGCGCCAGGGGGGGCACTGAAGCTTTCTTT. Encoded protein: CASSARGGTEAFF.

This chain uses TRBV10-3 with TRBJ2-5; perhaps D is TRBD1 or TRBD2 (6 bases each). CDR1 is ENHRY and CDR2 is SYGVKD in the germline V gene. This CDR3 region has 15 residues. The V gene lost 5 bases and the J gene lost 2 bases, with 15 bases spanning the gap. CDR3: CAISPRGAGQETQYF. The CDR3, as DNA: TGTGCCATCAGTCCAAGGGGGGCAGGGCAAGAGACCCAGTACTTC.

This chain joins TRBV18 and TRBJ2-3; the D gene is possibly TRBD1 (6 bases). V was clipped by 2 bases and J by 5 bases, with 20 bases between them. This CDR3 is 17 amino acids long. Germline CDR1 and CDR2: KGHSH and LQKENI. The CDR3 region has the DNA TGTGCCAGCTCACCAGTTTCAGGGGCCGCGAGGGGAGATACGCAGTATTTT. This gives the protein CASSPVSGAARGDTQYF.

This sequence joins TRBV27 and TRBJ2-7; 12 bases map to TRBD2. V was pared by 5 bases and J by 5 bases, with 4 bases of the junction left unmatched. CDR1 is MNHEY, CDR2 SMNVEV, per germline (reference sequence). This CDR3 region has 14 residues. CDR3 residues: CASSPRLAGDEQYF. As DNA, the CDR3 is TGTGCCAGCAGTCCCCGACTAGCGGGAGACGAGCAGTACTTC.

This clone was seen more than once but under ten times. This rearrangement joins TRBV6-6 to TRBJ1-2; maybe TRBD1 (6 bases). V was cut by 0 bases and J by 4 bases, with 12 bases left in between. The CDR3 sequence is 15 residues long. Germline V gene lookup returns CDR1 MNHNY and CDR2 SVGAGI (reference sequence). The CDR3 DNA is TGTGCCAGCAGTTACTCTCCAGGGGATGGCTATGGCTACACCTTC. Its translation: CASSYSPGDGYGYTF.

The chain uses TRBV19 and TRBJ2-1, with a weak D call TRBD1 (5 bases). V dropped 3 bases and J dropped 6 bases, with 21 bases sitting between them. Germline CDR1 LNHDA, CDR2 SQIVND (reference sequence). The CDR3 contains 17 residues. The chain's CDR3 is CASSIPLSGKYPNEQFF. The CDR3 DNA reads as TGTGCCAGTAGTATCCCTCTTTCAGGGAAATACCCCAATGAGCAGTTCTTC.

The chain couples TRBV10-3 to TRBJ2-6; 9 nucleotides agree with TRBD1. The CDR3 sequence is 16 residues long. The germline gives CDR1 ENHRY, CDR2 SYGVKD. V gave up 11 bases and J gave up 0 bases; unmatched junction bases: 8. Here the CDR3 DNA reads TGTGCCGCTGGGACAGGGACATCCTCTGGGGCCAACGTCCTGACTTTC. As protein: CAAGTGTSSGANVLTF.

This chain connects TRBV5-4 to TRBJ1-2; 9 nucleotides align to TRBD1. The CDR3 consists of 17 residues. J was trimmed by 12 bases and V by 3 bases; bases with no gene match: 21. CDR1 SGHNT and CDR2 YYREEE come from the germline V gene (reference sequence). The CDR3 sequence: CASSSLDFRDREDLHTF. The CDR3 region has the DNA TGTGCCAGCAGCTCACTTGATTTCCGGGACAGGGAAGATTTACACACCTTC.

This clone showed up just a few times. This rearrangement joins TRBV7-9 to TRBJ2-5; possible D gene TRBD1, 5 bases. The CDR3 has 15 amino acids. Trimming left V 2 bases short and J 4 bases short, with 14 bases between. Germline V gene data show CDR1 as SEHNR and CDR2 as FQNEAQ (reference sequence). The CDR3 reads CASSLRSVQGETQYF. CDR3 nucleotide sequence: TGTGCCAGCAGCTTAAGGTCCGTGCAGGGAGAGACCCAGTACTTC.

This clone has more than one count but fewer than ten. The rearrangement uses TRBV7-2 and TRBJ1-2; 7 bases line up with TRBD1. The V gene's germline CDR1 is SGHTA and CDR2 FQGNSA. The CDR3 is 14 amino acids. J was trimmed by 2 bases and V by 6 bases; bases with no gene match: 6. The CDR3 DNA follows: TGTGCCAGCAGGAAACGACAGGGAAACTATGGCTACACCTTC. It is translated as CASRKRQGNYGYTF. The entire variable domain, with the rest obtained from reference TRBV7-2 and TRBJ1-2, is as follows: GAGVSQSPSNKVTEKGKDVELRCDPISGHTALYWYRQSLGQGLEFLIYFQGNSAPDKSGLPSDRFSAERTGGSVSTLTIQRTQQEDSAVYLCASRKRQGNYGYTFGSGTRLTVV.

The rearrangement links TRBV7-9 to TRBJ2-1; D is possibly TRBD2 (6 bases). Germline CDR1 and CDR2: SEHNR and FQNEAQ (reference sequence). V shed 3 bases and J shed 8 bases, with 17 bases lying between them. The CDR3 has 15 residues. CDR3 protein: CASSLGTGRRDEQFF. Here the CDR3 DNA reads TGTGCCAGCAGCTTGGGGACCGGGAGAAGGGATGAGCAGTTCTTC. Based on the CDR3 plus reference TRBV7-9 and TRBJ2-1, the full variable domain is DTGVSQNPRHKITKRGQNVTFRCDPISEHNRLYWYRQTLGQGPEFLTYFQNEAQLEKSRLLSDRFSAERPKGSFSTLEIQRTEQGDSAMYLCASSLGTGRRDEQFFGPGTRLTVL.

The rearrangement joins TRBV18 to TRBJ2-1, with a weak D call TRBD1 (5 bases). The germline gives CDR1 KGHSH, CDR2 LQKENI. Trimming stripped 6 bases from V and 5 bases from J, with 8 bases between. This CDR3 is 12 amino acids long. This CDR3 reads CASSQTDNEQFF. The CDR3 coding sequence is TGTGCCAGCTCGCAGACAGACAATGAGCAGTTCTTC. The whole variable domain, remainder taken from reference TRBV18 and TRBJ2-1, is NAGVMQNPRHLVRRRGQEARLRCSPMKGHSHVYWYRQLPEEGLKFMVYLQKENIIDESGMPKERFSAEFPKEGPSILRIQQVVRGDSAAYFCASSQTDNEQFFGPGTRLTVL.

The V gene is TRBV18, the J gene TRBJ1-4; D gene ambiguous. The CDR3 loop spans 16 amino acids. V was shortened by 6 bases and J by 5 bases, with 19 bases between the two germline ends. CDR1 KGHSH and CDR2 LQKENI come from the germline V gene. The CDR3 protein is CASSPRAGRVNEKLFF. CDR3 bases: TGTGCCAGCTCCCCGCGAGCTGGGCGGGTGAATGAAAAACTGTTTTTT. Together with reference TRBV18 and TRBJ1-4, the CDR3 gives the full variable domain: NAGVMQNPRHLVRRRGQEARLRCSPMKGHSHVYWYRQLPEEGLKFMVYLQKENIIDESGMPKERFSAEFPKEGPSILRIQQVVRGDSAAYFCASSPRAGRVNEKLFFGSGTQLSVL.